This TCR beta chain is drawn from a study of blood T cells in healthy people across ages. Study-wide results and caveats: Older age went with lower TCR beta diversity per million T cells, in a roughly linear way.

A sample-barcoded 5' primer and a J-beta primer mix were used in a second PCR of roughly 6 to 12 cycles. Every cDNA molecule carried a tag from a template-switch adaptor bearing 12 random nucleotides. TCRdb passed the 5' RACE reads through MiXCR, listing each CDR3 protein once. The sample consists of 1.5 million to 2 million distinct CDR3 sequences, roughly 32% of them appearing once. Details on this clonotype: As yet, its antigen is unknown. A read error may be the cause here, since a much bigger clone is one base away.

This CDR3 is 15 amino acids long. In germline, CDR1 is DFQATT, CDR2 SNEGSKA (reference sequence). The J segment lost 11 bases and the V segment lost 5 bases, leaving 18 bases of the junction unmatched. The source material was blood. The clonotype originates from a woman in her twenties or thirties in good health. The rearrangement uses TRBV20-1 and TRBJ2-5, with TRBD1 identical over 9 bases. In DNA form, the CDR3 reads TGCAGTGCTCTCCCGGGGACAGGGAGTATAAATGAGCAGTACTTC. Translation gives CSALPGTGSINEQYF.